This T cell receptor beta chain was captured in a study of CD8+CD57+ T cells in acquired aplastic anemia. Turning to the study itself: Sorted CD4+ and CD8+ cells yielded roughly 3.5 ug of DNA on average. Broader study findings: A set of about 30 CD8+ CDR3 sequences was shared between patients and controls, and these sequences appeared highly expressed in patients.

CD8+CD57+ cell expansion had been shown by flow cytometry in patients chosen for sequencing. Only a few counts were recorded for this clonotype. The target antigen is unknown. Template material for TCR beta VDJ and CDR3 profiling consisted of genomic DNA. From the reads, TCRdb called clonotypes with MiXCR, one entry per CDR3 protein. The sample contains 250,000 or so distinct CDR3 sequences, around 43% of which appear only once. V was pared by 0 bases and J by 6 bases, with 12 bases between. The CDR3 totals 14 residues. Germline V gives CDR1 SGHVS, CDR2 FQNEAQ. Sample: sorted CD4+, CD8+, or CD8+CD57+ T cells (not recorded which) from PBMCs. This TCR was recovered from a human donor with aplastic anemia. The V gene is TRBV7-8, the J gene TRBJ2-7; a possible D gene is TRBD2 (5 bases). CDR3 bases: TGTGCCAGCAGCTTAGCGTCTAGCCGCCCCGAGCAGTACGTC. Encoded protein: CASSLASSRPEQYV.